This T cell receptor beta chain was sequenced during a study of OX40 agonist ivuxolimab in advanced cancers. As for the study in general: Three patients showed partial responses: one hepatocellular carcinoma and two cutaneous melanoma cases.

TCRdb's copy holds only in-frame clones and misses some; the assay was immunoSEQ multiplex PCR. Among some 74,000 clones, about 85% were seen once, and the ten largest hold roughly 1%. General study findings and limits: Expanded peripheral T cell antigen specificity was not determined.

A note on this clone: The antigen remains undetermined.

This clonotype originated in an adult with an advanced solid tumor such as melanoma, head and neck, liver or kidney cancer. The sequenced sample was CD4+ or CD8+ T cells sorted from blood, obtained in a trial of the OX40 agonist ivuxolimab.

CDR3 sequence: CASSSRAGEDTEAFF. CDR3 coding DNA: TGTGCCAGCAGCTCAAGGGCAGGGGAGGACACTGAAGCTTTCTTT. The gene calls are TRBV7-9 and TRBJ1-1; D is perhaps TRBD1 (6 bases). V shed 4 bases and J shed 3 bases, with 15 bases lying between them. Germline V gene lookup returns CDR1 SEHNR and CDR2 FQNEAQ (reference sequence). This CDR3 is built from 15 residues. Together with reference TRBV7-9 and TRBJ1-1, the CDR3 gives the full variable domain: DTGVSQNPRHKITKRGQNVTFRCDPISEHNRLYWYRQTLGQGPEFLTYFQNEAQLEKSRLLSDRFSAERPKGSFSTLEIQRTEQGDSAMYLCASSSRAGEDTEAFFGQGTRLTVV.